The 27 T cell receptor beta chains below were found in one sample sequenced in a study of T cells in Graves' hyperthyroidism and ophthalmopathy. The source material, RNA transcripts, was used to amplify TCR beta CDR3 regions. The HTBI primer set served for first-round RT-PCR of the TCR CDR3. TCRdb ran MiXCR on the multiplex PCR reads and lists one entry per CDR3 protein. This table holds some 600,000 distinct CDR3 sequences, 14% found once. The material sequenced was blood. These receptors were obtained from a woman in her 30s with Graves' hyperthyroidism that later progressed to Graves' ophthalmopathy.

This clonotype appeared many times. The V gene is TRBV3-1, the J gene TRBJ2-7; D ambiguous. Germline CDR1 LGHDT, CDR2 YNNKEL (reference sequence). The germline V and J ends were trimmed by 1 base and 9 bases, with 22 bases remaining between them. The CDR3 length is 16 residues. CDR3 DNA: TGTGCCAGCAGCCAAGCCACCCGGGCATCCGCTGCTGGGCAGTACTTC. It translates to CASSQATRASAAGQYF.

This clonotype appeared many times. The V and J genes are TRBV2 and TRBJ1-4; 9 bases map to TRBD1. This CDR3 has 14 residues. Per germline, CDR1 SNHLY and CDR2 FYNNEI. After removal of 8 bases from V and 7 bases from J, the junction contained 8 bases not matched to a gene. CDR3: CASHVDRGSEKLFF. The CDR3 bases are TGTGCCAGCCACGTAGACAGGGGGAGTGAAAAACTGTTTTTT. Drawing the rest from reference TRBV2 and TRBJ1-4, the complete variable domain is EPEVTQTPSHQVTQMGQEVILRCVPISNHLYFYWYRQILGQKVEFLVSFYNNEISEKSEIFDDQFSVERPDGSNFTLKIRSTKLEDSAMYFCASHVDRGSEKLFFGSGTQLSVL.

Ten or more counts support this clonotype. The chain joins TRBV14 to TRBJ2-1, with 9 bases matching TRBD2. Germline loops: CDR1 SGHDN, CDR2 FVKESK. V was pared by 3 bases and J by 0 bases, with 3 bases of the junction left unmatched. This CDR3 spans 16 amino acids. Here the CDR3 DNA reads TGTGCCAGCAGCCAGTTTAGCGGGAGCTCCTACAATGAGCAGTTCTTC. The encoded protein is CASSQFSGSSYNEQFF.

This clonotype was recorded many times. The genes are TRBV12-3 or TRBV12-4 and TRBJ2-7; D ambiguous. V lost 5 bases and J 0 bases, leaving 14 bases between the germline ends. CDR3 size: 15 residues. DNA of the CDR3: TGTGCCAGCAGTCGTTTTGGGTGGGGCTCCTACGAGCAGTACTTC. This encodes CASSRFGWGSYEQYF.

This clonotype was observed at least ten times. This chain links TRBV7-2 with TRBJ1-6, with D possibly matching TRBD1 (6 bases). Germline-derived CDR1 and CDR2 are SGHTA and FQGNSA. The length of the CDR3 is 15 residues. Trimming pared 2 bases from V and 7 bases from J, leaving 12 bases between. The CDR3 DNA is TGTGCCAGCAGCTTATGGGACACGGCCAATTCACCCCTCCACTTT. Translated, it gives CASSLWDTANSPLHF. Drawing the rest from reference TRBV7-2 and TRBJ1-6, the complete variable domain is GAGVSQSPSNKVTEKGKDVELRCDPISGHTALYWYRQSLGQGLEFLIYFQGNSAPDKSGLPSDRFSAERTGGSVSTLTIQRTQQEDSAVYLCASSLWDTANSPLHFGNGTRLTVT.

This clonotype was counted ten times or more. The V call is TRBV5-1, the J call TRBJ1-1, with TRBD1 as a possible D gene (5 bases). The germline gives CDR1 SGHRS, CDR2 YFSETQ. Deletions cut 0 bases from V and 1 base from J, with 13 bases between. The CDR3 is 16 amino acids. This CDR3 reads CASSLGQGVRNTEAFF. The CDR3 DNA follows: TGCGCCAGCAGCTTGGGGCAGGGAGTAAGGAACACTGAAGCTTTCTTT.

This clonotype has a handful of counts. The CDR3 bases are TGTGCCAGCAGCTTAGATCGAGGGGGGTATTCCTACGAGCAGTACTTC. It is translated as CASSLDRGGYSYEQYF. This chain links TRBV11-2 with TRBJ2-7; D is perhaps TRBD1 or TRBD2 (6 bases each). Trimming stripped 0 bases from V and 1 base from J, with 13 bases between. This CDR3 comprises 16 residues. Germline lookup yields CDR1 SGHAT and CDR2 FQNNGV.

This clonotype was counted at least ten times. The V call is TRBV5-6, the J call TRBJ1-4; tentative D call: TRBD1 (6 bases). The germline V gene has CDR1 SGHDT and CDR2 YYEEEE. The CDR3 has 16 residues. The V end was cut by 2 bases, the J end by 6 bases, with 17 bases between. CDR3 nucleotides: TGTGCCAGCAGCTTCGGTCCTACCCCAGGGGATGAAAAACTGTTTTTT. Translating it yields CASSFGPTPGDEKLFF.

The chain uses TRBV28 and TRBJ2-7; D gene ambiguous. Trimming pared 8 bases from V and 0 bases from J, leaving 8 bases between. The CDR3 consists of 12 residues. CDR1 and CDR2 from the germline V gene are MDHEN and SYDVKM. CDR3 sequence: CASGRASYEQYF. DNA of the CDR3: TGTGCCAGCGGACGGGCCTCCTACGAGCAGTACTTC.

The J gene is TRBJ2-5, the V gene TRBV11-1, with a weak D call TRBD1 (5 bases). Per the germline V gene, CDR1 is SGHAT and CDR2 is FQDESV (reference sequence). V shed 0 bases and J shed 2 bases, with 7 bases lying between them. The CDR3 has 14 residues. CDR3 coding DNA: TGTGCCAGCAGCTTAGCGTCAGGGCAAGAGACCCAGTACTTC. This encodes CASSLASGQETQYF.

This clonotype occurred many times. The CDR3 sequence is CASSIDRGYTGELFF. CDR3 bases: TGCGCCAGCAGCATCGACAGGGGATACACCGGGGAGCTGTTTTTT. The rearrangement links TRBV5-1 to TRBJ2-2; 8 bases line up with TRBD1. The trim removed 4 bases at V and 3 bases at J, leaving 5 bases unmatched. In germline, CDR1 is SGHRS, CDR2 YFSETQ. This CDR3 comprises 15 residues.

This clonotype was counted many times. This chain links TRBV6-1 with TRBJ1-2; no clear D gene. The length of the CDR3 is 14 residues. Germline V lookup: CDR1 MNHNS, CDR2 SASEGT. The V and J ends lost 6 bases and 5 bases respectively, with 16 bases between them. For the CDR3, the DNA is TGTGCCAGCAGCTCCACCCGGAGTCGTTATGGCTACACCTTC. Its translation is CASSSTRSRYGYTF.

This clonotype was seen once. This chain connects TRBV11-2 to TRBJ2-7; 11 bases agree with TRBD2. Germline V CDR1 and CDR2: SGHAT, FQNNGV. Trimming cost V 1 base and J 2 bases; bases outside gene matches: 10. There are 18 residues in the CDR3. CDR3: CASSLGVAPGLAAYEQYF. The CDR3 bases are TGTGCCAGCAGCTTAGGCGTAGCACCGGGACTAGCGGCCTACGAGCAGTACTTC.

The chain combines TRBV5-1 with TRBJ2-3; 10 bases are a match to TRBD2. The ends lost 5 bases at V and 2 bases at J; junction bases unmatched: 8. CDR1 is SGHRS, CDR2 YFSETQ, per germline. This CDR3 region has 16 residues. This CDR3 is CASSRTSGSPTDTQYF. The CDR3 DNA reads as TGCGCCAGCAGTCGGACTAGCGGAAGTCCCACAGATACGCAGTATTTT.

In regard to this clonotype: Because the CDR3 is missing its conserved closing phenylalanine or tryptophan, this is likely a read error. The DNA is omitted, as the CDR3 cannot be located on it reliably, and the CDR3 follows TCRdb's listing. J is TRBJ1-1 and V is TRBV20-1; the DNA was not compared with TRBD1, the D call given in the table. Germline V CDR1 and CDR2: DFQATT, SNEGSKA (reference sequence). The CDR3 is 13 amino acids in total, end residues counted. The CDR3 here is CSAGGLGDTESFL.

This clonotype was counted ten times or more. A much more abundant neighbour one base away suggests this may be a read error. V is TRBV25-1 and J is TRBJ2-7; TRBD2 aligns across 11 bases. CDR1 and CDR2 from the germline V gene are MGHDK and SYGVNS. J gave up 2 bases and V 5 bases, and 2 bases lay outside the gene matches. The CDR3 extends over 14 amino acids. CDR3 loop: CASSPTSGTYEQYF. For the CDR3, the DNA is TGTGCCAGCAGTCCGACTAGCGGGACCTACGAGCAGTACTTC.

This clonotype was seen a single time. With a much larger clone just one base away, this may be a read error. The genes are TRBV7-2 and TRBJ2-7; D is unresolved. CDR1 is SGHTA, CDR2 FQGNSA, per germline. The CDR3 has 15 amino acids. Between the trimmed V and J ends, which lost 4 bases and 6 bases, there was a span of 19 bases. CDR3 region: CASSSGPRHSSEQYF. CDR3 bases: TGTGCCAGCAGCTCCGGCCCCAGACATTCTAGCGAGCAGTACTTC.

This clonotype was seen ten or more times. V usage is TRBV4-3 and J usage is TRBJ2-3; TRBD2 aligns across 9 bases. Looked up from germline, CDR1 is LGHNA and CDR2 is YSLEER. Losses at the gene ends were 4 bases for V and 4 bases for J; bases not matched to a gene: 6. The CDR3 contains 15 residues. CDR3 sequence reads: CASSPLAGRADTQYF. CDR3 nucleotide sequence: TGCGCCAGCAGCCCCCTAGCGGGGAGGGCAGATACGCAGTATTTT.

In its sample, this clonotype was seen many times. An end of the junction does not agree with germline; a read error may underlie this. The rearrangement links TRBV7-9 to TRBJ1-2; possibly TRBD1 for D (6 bases). Germline V CDR1 and CDR2: SEHNR, FQNEAQ (reference sequence). The CDR3 length is 16 residues. The CDR3 region is CASSIAGGQANYGYTF. The CDR3 region has the DNA TGTGCCAGCAGCATAGCGGGGGGCCAAGCTAACTATGGCTACACCTTC.

The chain carries TRBV7-2 and TRBJ1-2; D gene unclear. With 10 bases removed from V and 8 bases from J, the gap between germline ends came to 11 bases. CDR3 length equals 10 residues. The germline V gene has CDR1 SGHTA and CDR2 FQGNSA. CDR3 in DNA: TGTGCCACCGTCCCAGAGGGCTACACCTTC. This translates into CATVPEGYTF.

Ten or more counts support this clonotype. This chain connects TRBV3-1 to TRBJ1-1; the D is unclear. CDR1 and CDR2 (germline): LGHDT, YNNKEL (reference sequence). Trimming shortened V by 4 bases and J by 4 bases, and 19 bases separated the two germline ends. The CDR3 extends over 16 amino acids. CDR3: CASSPRRMGIATEAFF. The CDR3 DNA is TGTGCCAGCAGCCCCCGGCGGATGGGGATTGCCACTGAAGCTTTCTTT.

This clonotype was counted many times. The gene calls are TRBV29-1 and TRBJ1-1; D is uncertain. The CDR3 totals 13 residues. Trimming pared 0 bases from V and 0 bases from J, leaving 5 bases between. Germline V gives CDR1 SQVTM, CDR2 ANQGSEA. Here the CDR3 reads CSVEDLVNTEAFF. In nucleotides, the CDR3 is TGCAGCGTTGAAGATCTAGTGAACACTGAAGCTTTCTTT.

This clonotype was seen many times. The chain combines TRBV6-5 with TRBJ2-2, with a possible D match to TRBD2 (5 bases). The CDR3 loop spans 15 amino acids. Germline lookup yields CDR1 MNHEY and CDR2 SVGAGI. The germline V and J ends were trimmed by 2 bases and 6 bases, with 13 bases remaining between them. CDR3 sequence (DNA): TGTGCCAGCAGTTACAATCCAGGCGGGTCCGGGGAGCTGTTTTTT. Residues: CASSYNPGGSGELFF.

This clonotype was seen ten or more times. The J gene is TRBJ2-5, the V gene TRBV28; tentatively, D is TRBD1 (6 bases). The length of the CDR3 is 15 residues. V was shortened by 7 bases and J by 5 bases, with 20 bases between the two germline ends. Germline-derived CDR1 and CDR2 are MDHEN and SYDVKM. CDR3 DNA: TGTGCCAGCACGTCGGCAGGGGCCGGTGCCGAGACCCAGTACTTC. This translates into CASTSAGAGAETQYF.

The chain combines TRBV10-3 with TRBJ1-2; D is perhaps TRBD1 (6 bases). From germline, CDR1 is ENHRY and CDR2 SYGVKD. This CDR3 is built from 14 residues. Trimming shortened V by 3 bases and J by 4 bases, and 12 bases separated the two germline ends. CDR3 protein: CAISDRGIGYGYTF. CDR3 DNA: TGTGCCATCAGTGACAGGGGAATAGGCTATGGCTACACCTTC.

This clonotype was counted at least ten times. The J gene is TRBJ1-4, the V gene TRBV28; D may be TRBD1 (6 bases). CDR3 length equals 14 residues. V lost 6 bases, J lost 4 bases, and 12 bases lay in between. Germline values: CDR1 MDHEN, CDR2 SYDVKM. CDR3 sequence (DNA): TGTGCCAGCAGGATCGGGACAAATAATGAAAAACTGTTTTTT. It codes for CASRIGTNNEKLFF.

This clonotype occurred many times. The chain uses TRBV20-1 and TRBJ2-3; TRBD2 might be the D (6 bases). Germline loops: CDR1 DFQATT, CDR2 SNEGSKA (reference sequence). Trimming pared 5 bases from V and 2 bases from J, leaving 17 bases between. This CDR3 region has 15 residues. Here the CDR3 DNA reads TGCAGTGCTGTCGATCCCGGGACTTACACAGATACGCAGTATTTT. This sequence encodes CSAVDPGTYTDTQYF.